This TCR beta chain was obtained from a study of T cell responses to AZD1222 COVID-19 vaccine. Notes on this clone: The antigen is undetermined.

TCRdb keeps only in-frame clones here, not all; method: immunoSEQ multiplex PCR. Of about 120,000 clones listed, 80% to 90% are singletons. Study outcomes and limitations: Along spike, vaccine-associated CD4 TCRs were found throughout, with dominance at 160-218 and 743-854. Elevations in Spike-specific TCR breadth and depth followed administration of two AZD1222 doses. Regions left unmutated in variants are reportedly the target of nearly half of spike-specific TCRs. Females outnumbered males among donors, who were mostly white British; clonal diversity was possibly underestimated.

The CDR3 is 17 amino acids. Germline CDR1 is LGHDT and CDR2 is YNNKEL (reference sequence). J lost 1 base, V lost 0 bases, and 6 bases had no gene match. This clonotype originated in an adult who received the AZD1222 COVID-19 vaccine. This chain uses TRBV3-1 (or the pseudogene TRBV3-2) with TRBJ2-3; TRBD2 agrees at 8 bases. This material consisted of peripheral blood, taken 28 days after the second AZD1222 dose. The CDR3 nucleotides are TGTGCCAGCAGCCAAGACCCAGCGGGGGCGGGCACAGATACGCAGTATTTT. It encodes CASSQDPAGAGTDTQYF.